The next 23 T cell receptor beta chains were all read from a single sample in a study of blood T cell repertoires in COVID-19. Sequenced by immunoSEQ multiplex PCR; TCRdb stores in-frame clones only, minus some. The top ten hold around a tenth of the sample, which has over 200,000 clones, more than 75% seen once. The sample taken for sequencing was peripheral blood. The receptors derive from a man aged 50 to 60 with COVID-19, enrolled during active disease.

V and J are TRBV2 and TRBJ2-3, with 10 bases fitting TRBD2. Trimming at V came to 4 bases and at J to 5 bases, leaving 6 bases not matched to a gene. The CDR3 has 15 residues. Germline values: CDR1 SNHLY, CDR2 FYNNEI. The DNA for the CDR3 is TGTGCCAGCAGTGTGCGCCTAGCGGGAGTAGATACGCAGTATTTT. It codes for CASSVRLAGVDTQYF. The variable domain in full, with the rest retrieved from reference TRBV2 and TRBJ2-3, is EPEVTQTPSHQVTQMGQEVILRCVPISNHLYFYWYRQILGQKVEFLVSFYNNEISEKSEIFDDQFSVERPDGSNFTLKIRSTKLEDSAMYFCASSVRLAGVDTQYFGPGTRLTVL.

This clone showed up just once. The V and J genes are TRBV6-2 or TRBV6-3 and TRBJ2-1; 7 bases agree with TRBD1. Trimming at V came to 4 bases and at J to 0 bases, leaving 3 bases not matched to a gene. The CDR3 covers 15 residues. Germline assignment: CDR1 MNHEY and CDR2 SVGEGT. The CDR3 sequence: CASSWGQYSYNEQFF. CDR3 DNA sequence: TGTGCCAGCAGTTGGGGACAGTACTCCTACAATGAGCAGTTCTTC.

This clone was detected once. The chain has TRBV28 and TRBJ2-7; D unclear. This CDR3 has 15 residues. The V gene lost 4 bases and the J gene lost 1 base, with 14 bases spanning the gap. From germline, CDR1 is MDHEN and CDR2 SYDVKM. CDR3 protein: CASSSRRSGSYEQYF. DNA of the CDR3: TGTGCCAGCAGTTCGAGAAGGTCCGGGTCCTACGAGCAGTACTTC. The variable domain in full, with the rest retrieved from reference TRBV28 and TRBJ2-7, is DVKVTQSSRYLVKRTGEKVFLECVQDMDHENMFWYRQDPGLGLRLIYFSYDVKMKEKGDIPEGYSVSREKKERFSLILESASTNQTSMYLCASSSRRSGSYEQYFGPGTRLTVT.

In nucleotides, the CDR3 is TGTGCCACCAGCACGGGACTAGCTGTCGGAGATACGCAGTATTTT. Protein sequence: CATSTGLAVGDTQYF. The chain combines TRBV15 with TRBJ2-3, with TRBD2 identical over 9 bases. The germline V gene has CDR1 LNHNV and CDR2 YYDKDF (reference sequence). The CDR3 covers 15 residues. The V and J ends lost 4 bases and 5 bases, in that order; junction bases with no gene match: 7.

V is TRBV6-6 and J is TRBJ1-4; D not resolved. Between the trimmed V and J ends, which lost 8 bases and 5 bases, there was a span of 18 bases. The CDR3 loop spans 15 amino acids. The germline V gene encodes CDR1 MNHNY and CDR2 SVGAGI (reference sequence). CDR3 DNA: TGTGCCAGCGCCCCAAGCAGCGGAAGGAATGAAAAACTGTTTTTT. Its translation is CASAPSSGRNEKLFF.

This clone was seen a few times. V and J are TRBV27 and TRBJ2-1, with 10 nucleotides matching TRBD2. The germline V gene has CDR1 MNHEY and CDR2 SMNVEV (reference sequence). The CDR3 covers 15 residues. Trimming at V came to 3 bases and at J to 6 bases, leaving 5 bases not matched to a gene. CDR3 sequence (DNA): TGTGCCAGCAGTTTCGGCAGCGGGGGGGGCAATGAGCAGTTCTTC. Encoded protein: CASSFGSGGGNEQFF.

This chain connects TRBV14 to TRBJ2-3; 12 nucleotides align to TRBD2. The CDR3 extends over 14 amino acids. V trimming: 4 bases; J trimming: 6 bases; junction bases outside the gene matches: 2. The germline V gene has CDR1 SGHDN and CDR2 FVKESK. The CDR3: CASSPGTSGDTQYF. The CDR3 DNA reads as TGTGCCAGCAGCCCTGGGACTAGCGGGGATACGCAGTATTTT.

This clone showed up just once. V usage is TRBV30 and J usage is TRBJ2-7; 7 bases are shared with TRBD1. Losses at the gene ends were 5 bases for V and 5 bases for J; bases not matched to a gene: 3. Germline V gene lookup returns CDR1 GTSNPN and CDR2 SVGIG (reference sequence). The CDR3 is 11 residues long. CDR3 nucleotides: TGTGCCTGGGACAGGGAGAACGAGCAGTACTTC. It is translated as CAWDRENEQYF.

V usage is TRBV5-1 and J usage is TRBJ2-5, with TRBD1 matching 11 bases. The CDR3 contains 15 residues. Germline CDR1 is SGHRS and CDR2 is YFSETQ. V lost 5 bases to trimming and J lost 2 bases; unmatched junction nucleotides: 5. Here the CDR3 reads CASRDGQGAQETQYF. The DNA of the CDR3 is TGCGCCAGCAGAGATGGACAGGGGGCACAAGAGACCCAGTACTTC.

The rearrangement joins TRBV30 to TRBJ2-7; tentatively, D is TRBD1 (6 bases). The V and J ends lost 3 bases and 0 bases respectively, with 15 bases between them. The germline V gene encodes CDR1 GTSNPN and CDR2 SVGIG (reference sequence). The CDR3 consists of 15 residues. The DNA for the CDR3 is TGTGCCTGGAGAGGGTTACAGGGTTTCTCCTACGAGCAGTACTTC. This sequence encodes CAWRGLQGFSYEQYF.

This rearrangement joins TRBV28 to TRBJ2-5, with TRBD1 as a possible D gene (6 bases). This CDR3 comprises 17 residues. Germline V gene data show CDR1 as MDHEN and CDR2 as SYDVKM. Trimming left V 3 bases short and J 2 bases short, with 19 bases between. CDR3 residues: CASSLGTPQPLQETQYF. The CDR3 coding sequence is TGTGCCAGCAGTTTGGGGACACCGCAACCCCTACAAGAGACCCAGTACTTC.

This clone was detected a few times. V is TRBV11-2 and J is TRBJ2-1; maybe TRBD2 (5 bases). Deletions cut 0 bases from V and 3 bases from J, with 12 bases between. The CDR3 covers 16 residues. Germline V lookup: CDR1 SGHAT, CDR2 FQNNGV. The CDR3, as DNA: TGTGCCAGCAGCTTAGATCGGGGAAACGGCTACAATGAGCAGTTCTTC. Translating gives CASSLDRGNGYNEQFF.

The genes are TRBV7-2 and TRBJ1-6; 11 nucleotides align to TRBD1. The CDR3 runs 16 residues. Germline V gives CDR1 SGHTA, CDR2 FQGNSA. Trimming at V came to 5 bases and at J to 9 bases, leaving 9 bases not matched to a gene. The CDR3 DNA is TGTGCCAGCAGCCCCAGGGGGGGGACAGGGGGTTCACCCCTCCACTTT. The encoded protein is CASSPRGGTGGSPLHF. Full variable domain (missing parts from reference TRBV7-2 and TRBJ1-6): GAGVSQSPSNKVTEKGKDVELRCDPISGHTALYWYRQSLGQGLEFLIYFQGNSAPDKSGLPSDRFSAERTGGSVSTLTIQRTQQEDSAVYLCASSPRGGTGGSPLHFGNGTRLTVT.

This chain joins TRBV7-9 and TRBJ2-3, with D uncertain. Germline-derived CDR1 and CDR2 are SEHNR and FQNEAQ (reference sequence). This CDR3 region has 13 residues. Trimming cost V 5 bases and J 3 bases, with 9 bases left between them. In DNA, the CDR3 is TGTGCCAGCAGCGAAGGAGAGACAGATACGCAGTATTTT. Translated, it gives CASSEGETDTQYF.

This rearrangement joins TRBV5-4 to TRBJ1-2; D ambiguous. The CDR3 consists of 15 residues. Trimming took off 0 bases at V and 1 base at J, with 10 bases between the two ends. Germline CDR1 is SGHNT and CDR2 is YYREEE (reference sequence). CDR3 in amino acids: CASSLAGGSNYGYTF. CDR3 DNA sequence: TGTGCCAGCAGCTTGGCCGGAGGGAGTAACTATGGCTACACCTTC.

The count of this clone is one. The CDR3 is CASRRDAGGQYNEQFF. The CDR3 DNA reads as TGTGCCAGCCGAAGGGATGCCGGGGGGCAATACAATGAGCAGTTCTTC. The V call is TRBV7-9, the J call TRBJ2-1, with D maybe TRBD2 (7 bases). Germline V gene data show CDR1 as SEHNR and CDR2 as FQNEAQ (reference sequence). The germline V and J ends were trimmed by 8 bases and 4 bases, with 21 bases remaining between them. The CDR3 loop spans 16 amino acids.

This clone showed up just once. The gene calls are TRBV19 and TRBJ1-5, with 11 bases aligning to TRBD1. The CDR3 spans 16 residues. CDR1 is LNHDA, CDR2 SQIVND, per germline (reference sequence). J was trimmed by 4 bases and V by 3 bases; bases with no gene match: 5. The DNA for the CDR3 is TGTGCCAGTAGTATCCGAGGACAGGGGGCAAATCAGCCCCAGCATTTT. As protein: CASSIRGQGANQPQHF.

The chain uses TRBV30 and TRBJ2-2; tentative D call: TRBD2 (5 bases). The CDR3 is 13 residues long. CDR1 and CDR2 from the germline V gene are GTSNPN and SVGIG (reference sequence). V lost 1 base to trimming and J lost 6 bases, with 9 bases between them. Here the CDR3 DNA reads TGTGCCTGGAGTGCCCGAGGGCCCGGGGAGCTGTTTTTT. It specifies CAWSARGPGELFF.

This chain links TRBV29-1 with TRBJ2-5, with TRBD1 as a possible D gene (7 bases). Germline CDR1 is SQVTM and CDR2 is ANQGSEA. This CDR3 has 12 amino acids. The V and J ends lost 6 bases and 2 bases respectively, with 10 bases between them. CDR3 in DNA: TGCAGCGTGACAGGGACTCAAGAGACCCAGTACTTC. It specifies CSVTGTQETQYF.

This chain connects TRBV7-3 to TRBJ2-2; 7 nucleotides match TRBD1. There are 15 residues in the CDR3. Germline trimming cut 5 bases from V and 3 bases from J; bases unmatched to any gene: 6. In germline, CDR1 is SGHTA, CDR2 FQGTGA. DNA for the CDR3: TGTGCCAGCAGCACAGGGGCATTGGACACCGGGGAGCTGTTTTTT. It is translated as CASSTGALDTGELFF.

The rearrangement uses TRBV3-1 (or the pseudogene TRBV3-2) and TRBJ2-7; unclear D gene. This CDR3 region has 14 residues. Germline-derived CDR1 and CDR2 are LGHDT and YNNKEL (reference sequence). Trimming removed 2 bases at V and 2 bases at J, with 10 bases between. Here the CDR3 DNA reads TGTGCCAGCAGCCAATCGTTACAGACCTACGAGCAGTACTTC. It specifies CASSQSLQTYEQYF.

The V gene is TRBV19, the J gene TRBJ2-1; 7 bases agree with TRBD1. The length of the CDR3 is 14 residues. The junction had 5 bases not matched to a gene; V was cut back by 7 bases and J by 2 bases. Germline V lookup: CDR1 LNHDA, CDR2 SQIVND (reference sequence). The CDR3 DNA follows: TGTGCCAGTAAGGTTGGGACAGCCTACAATGAGCAGTTCTTC. Amino acid sequence: CASKVGTAYNEQFF.

The sample holds one count of this clone. The V call is TRBV3-1 (or the pseudogene TRBV3-2), the J call TRBJ2-5; D might be TRBD2 (5 bases). In germline, CDR1 is LGHDT, CDR2 YNNKEL (reference sequence). The CDR3 covers 17 residues. V shed 0 bases and J shed 5 bases, with 19 bases lying between them. CDR3 in amino acids: CASSQDEATRVWETQYF. CDR3 DNA: TGTGCCAGCAGCCAAGATGAGGCAACGCGGGTGTGGGAGACCCAGTACTTC.